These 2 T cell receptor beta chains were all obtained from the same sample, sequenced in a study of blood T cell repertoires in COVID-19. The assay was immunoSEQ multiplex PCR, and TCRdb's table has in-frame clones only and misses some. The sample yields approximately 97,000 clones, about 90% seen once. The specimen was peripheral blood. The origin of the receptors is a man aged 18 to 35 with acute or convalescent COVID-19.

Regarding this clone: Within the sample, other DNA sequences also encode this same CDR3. DNA of the CDR3: TGTGCCAGCAGTCTAGGACAGGGGGCTTTCTTT. This encodes CASSLGQGAFF. The chain is built from TRBV12-3 or TRBV12-4 and TRBJ1-1, with TRBD1 matching 9 bases. This CDR3 is 11 amino acids long. V lost 5 bases to trimming and J lost 11 bases; unmatched junction nucleotides: 3.

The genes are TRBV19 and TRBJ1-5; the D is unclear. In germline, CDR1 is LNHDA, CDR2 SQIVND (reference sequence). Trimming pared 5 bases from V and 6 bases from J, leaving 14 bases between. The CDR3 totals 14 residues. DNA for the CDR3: TGTGCCAGTAGTGTTGGCTTTCCTCCTCAGCCCCAGCATTTT. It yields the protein CASSVGFPPQPQHF.